Following are 14 T cell receptor beta chains from one sample sequenced in a study of Graves' ophthalmopathy and Graves' hyperthyroidism. Amplified material comprised TCR beta CDR3 regions derived from RNA transcripts. First-round RT-PCR employed HTBI primers, with a second-round multiplex PCR after it. TCRdb re-analysed the multiplex PCR reads in MiXCR, keeping a single row per CDR3 protein. The sample lists around 590,000 distinct CDR3 sequences; roughly 39% were seen once. Source material: peripheral blood or thyroid tissue (not recorded which). Every receptor here comes from an adult man with Graves' hyperthyroidism.

This clonotype was counted only a few times. The chain employs TRBV9 and TRBJ1-1, with a possible D match to TRBD1 (5 bases). Germline CDR1 and CDR2: SGDLS and YYNGEE. This CDR3 spans 15 amino acids. With 4 bases removed from V and 4 bases from J, the gap between germline ends came to 17 bases. This chain's CDR3 is CASSSGGVGVTEAFF. CDR3 nucleotides: TGTGCCAGCAGCAGTGGGGGTGTCGGGGTCACTGAAGCTTTCTTT.

Of note for this clonotype: A read error may be the cause here, since a much bigger clone is one base away. This chain links TRBV6-5 with TRBJ2-7; 10 bases align to TRBD2. Germline assignment: CDR1 MNHEY and CDR2 SVGAGI. The CDR3 is 16 amino acids. CDR3 in DNA: TGTACCAGCAGTTACGCTAGCGGGAGCTGGCGGGACGAGCAGTACTTC. Encoded protein: CTSSYASGSWRDEQYF.

The chain uses TRBV7-9 and TRBJ1-6, with 7 nucleotides matching TRBD1. Trimming took 4 bases from V and 9 from J; bases not matched to a gene: 12. The germline gives CDR1 SEHNR, CDR2 FQNEAQ (reference sequence). The CDR3 contains 16 residues. For the CDR3, the DNA is TGTGCCAGCAGCTCGCACGACCAACAGGGGCGTTCACCCCTCCACTTT. Translation: CASSSHDQQGRSPLHF.

This clonotype showed up many times. The rearrangement uses TRBV7-9 and TRBJ2-7, with 7 bases that match TRBD1. CDR3 size: 12 residues. V gave up 7 bases and J gave up 5 bases; unmatched junction bases: 5. Per germline, CDR1 SEHNR and CDR2 FQNEAQ (reference sequence). This chain's CDR3 is CASTKQGNEQYF. The CDR3 DNA follows: TGTGCCAGCACCAAACAGGGGAACGAGCAGTACTTC.

This chain joins TRBV20-1 and TRBJ1-4; possible D gene TRBD1, 6 bases. CDR3 length equals 13 residues. Trimming pared 6 bases from V and 7 bases from J, leaving 15 bases between. From germline, CDR1 is DFQATT and CDR2 SNEGSKA (reference sequence). The CDR3 here is CSAPRGRGEKLFF. The CDR3 DNA reads as TGCAGTGCACCCCGGGGGCGCGGTGAAAAACTGTTTTTT.

This clonotype was recorded a few times. The chain carries TRBV28 and TRBJ1-1; D unresolved. Deletions cut 3 bases from V and 2 bases from J, with 10 bases between. The CDR3 is 14 amino acids. Germline-derived CDR1 and CDR2 are MDHEN and SYDVKM. The CDR3: CASSFVGGNTEAFF. The CDR3 DNA reads TGTGCCAGCAGTTTTGTAGGAGGAAACACTGAAGCTTTCTTT.

This chain connects TRBV7-9 to TRBJ2-5; 7 positions agree with TRBD2. The trim removed 5 bases at V and 2 bases at J, leaving 5 bases unmatched. CDR1 and CDR2 from the germline V gene are SEHNR and FQNEAQ (reference sequence). CDR3 size: 14 residues. The CDR3 protein is CASSGGGRQETQYF. In DNA, the CDR3 is TGTGCCAGCAGCGGGGGGGGGAGGCAAGAGACCCAGTACTTC. Filled out from reference TRBV7-9 and TRBJ2-5, the complete variable domain reads DTGVSQNPRHKITKRGQNVTFRCDPISEHNRLYWYRQTLGQGPEFLTYFQNEAQLEKSRLLSDRFSAERPKGSFSTLEIQRTEQGDSAMYLCASSGGGRQETQYFGPGTRLLVL.

The genes are TRBV24-1 and TRBJ2-1; D remains ambiguous. V shed 4 bases and J shed 5 bases, with 11 bases lying between them. Germline V gene lookup returns CDR1 KGHDR and CDR2 SFDVKD. CDR3 length: 14 amino acids. The DNA of the CDR3 is TGTGCCACCAGTGACCCTGGACCTAACAATGAGCAGTTCTTC. Protein sequence: CATSDPGPNNEQFF.

Details on this clonotype: A much larger clone lies one base from this, so it may be a read error. No conserved phenylalanine or tryptophan ends this CDR3, so it is likely a read error. The chain links TRBV12-3 or TRBV12-4 to TRBJ2-5, with 7 bases that match TRBD1. The J call is doubtful: the DNA matches TRBJ2-7 better. This CDR3 contains 13 residues. The CDR3 loop is CATAGQVQYEQYL. In DNA, the CDR3 is TGTGCCACCGCCGGACAGGTCCAGTACGAGCAGTACCTC.

This clonotype showed up just once. A read error is possible here, since a much larger clone lies one base away. The chain is built from TRBV12-3 or TRBV12-4 and TRBJ1-2; TRBD1 aligns across 7 bases. CDR3 length: 13 residues. Written as DNA, the CDR3 is TGTGCCGGCAGTTTGGACAGGAAAATTGAGTACACCTTC. Translated: CAGSLDRKIEYTF.

The chain combines TRBV7-2 with TRBJ1-2, with 9 bases identical to TRBD1. This CDR3 is 14 amino acids long. Germline V gene data show CDR1 as SGHTA and CDR2 as FQGNSA. Losses at the gene ends were 0 bases for V and 8 bases for J; bases not matched to a gene: 4. CDR3 DNA sequence: TGTGCCAGCAGCTTAGCATCGGACAGGGGCGGCTACACCTTC. Its protein is CASSLASDRGGYTF. Supplemented by reference TRBV7-2 and TRBJ1-2, the full variable domain reads GAGVSQSPSNKVTEKGKDVELRCDPISGHTALYWYRQSLGQGLEFLIYFQGNSAPDKSGLPSDRFSAERTGGSVSTLTIQRTQQEDSAVYLCASSLASDRGGYTFGSGTRLTVV.

V and J are TRBV15 and TRBJ1-1; D may be TRBD1 (6 bases). Trimming removed 8 bases from V and 10 bases from J, with 20 bases in between. Germline V CDR1 and CDR2: LNHNV, YYDKDF (reference sequence). The CDR3 extends over 13 amino acids. The CDR3, as DNA: TGTGCCACCCAGAGAGACAGTTTAGGGGGAGCTTTCTTT. Translation gives CATQRDSLGGAFF.

This clonotype was seen at least ten times. V and J are TRBV7-9 and TRBJ2-5; TRBD1 aligns across 10 bases. The CDR3 has 18 amino acids. Germline lookup yields CDR1 SEHNR and CDR2 FQNEAQ (reference sequence). Trimming cost V 3 bases and J 4 bases; bases outside gene matches: 14. CDR3 loop: CASSLTADRGFLAETQYF. CDR3 in DNA: TGTGCCAGCAGCTTGACGGCGGACAGGGGGTTTTTGGCAGAGACCCAGTACTTC.

V and J are TRBV12-3 or TRBV12-4 and TRBJ2-7; 9 nucleotides match TRBD1. V lost 4 bases to trimming and J lost 5 bases; unmatched junction nucleotides: 6. The CDR3 totals 14 residues. The CDR3, as DNA: TGTGCCAGCAGTTCTAACAGGGGGCGGAACGAGCAGTACTTC. Protein: CASSSNRGRNEQYF.